This T cell receptor beta chain originates from a study of CD8 T cells in ankylosing spondylitis. TCRdb re-derived calls from the 5' RACE reads in MiXCR, one entry per CDR3 protein. The table shows about 540,000 distinct CDR3 sequences, with roughly an eighth occurring only once. Turning to this clonotype: Its specificity is unknown.

V was pared by 2 bases and J by 4 bases, with 14 bases between. The CDR3 has 15 residues. CDR1 and CDR2 (germline): SGHTA, FQGNSA. Study results and caveats: Characteristic of ankylosing spondylitis blood, it appeared, was a TCR beta motif comprising several highly homologous variants.

The chain couples TRBV7-2 to TRBJ1-1; TRBD1 is a possible D gene (6 bases). The sequence derives from a male donor with ankylosing spondylitis. The sequenced sample was blood, either unsorted or a sorted T cell fraction (not recorded which). The CDR3 region has the DNA TGTGCCAGCAGCTTAAGCCAGGGGTGGGGCACTGAAGCTTTCTTT. Protein product: CASSLSQGWGTEAFF.